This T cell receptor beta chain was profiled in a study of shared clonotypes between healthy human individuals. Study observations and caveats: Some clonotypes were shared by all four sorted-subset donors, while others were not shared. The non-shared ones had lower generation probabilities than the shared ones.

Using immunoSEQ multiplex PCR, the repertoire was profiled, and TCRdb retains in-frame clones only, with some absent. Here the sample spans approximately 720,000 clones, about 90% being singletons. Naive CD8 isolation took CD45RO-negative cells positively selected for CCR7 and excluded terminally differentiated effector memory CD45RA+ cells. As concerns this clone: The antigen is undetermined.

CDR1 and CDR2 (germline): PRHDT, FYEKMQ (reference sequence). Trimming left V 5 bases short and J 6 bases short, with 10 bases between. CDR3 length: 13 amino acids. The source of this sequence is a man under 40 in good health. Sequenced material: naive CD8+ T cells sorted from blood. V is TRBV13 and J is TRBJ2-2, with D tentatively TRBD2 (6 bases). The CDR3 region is CASSATRSGELFF. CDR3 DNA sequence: TGTGCCAGCAGCGCGACTAGGTCCGGGGAGCTGTTTTTT.